The 21 T cell receptor beta chains listed next were all sequenced from one sample in a study of Ad26.COV2.S vaccination and SARS-CoV-2 variants (dated by TCRdb to the early 2020s). What the treatment or condition label conveys for this sample: 19 received Ad26.COV2.S at low or high dose, single or two shots; 5 received placebo; per-sample allocation not given. For vaccine and placebo recipients, the sequenced repertoires came from samples collected on day 63 after the first injection. Library generation was performed with the immunoSEQ multiplex PCR assay. TCRdb limited this immuneACCESS table to in-frame rearrangements with V and J called. A share of clones is missing; checked studies link under half to unresolved V genes, and the rest is unexplained. Counted in this sample were a few hundred thousand clones; roughly 86% of them appeared once. The ten largest clonotypes hold approximately 3.4% of the sample.

The source material was peripheral blood, sampled in a trial of Ad26.COV2.S vaccine versus placebo. Receptor source: a person between 18 and 60 years old who received the Ad26.COV2.S COVID-19 vaccine or a placebo.

This clone has only one observation. The chain joins TRBV7-8 to TRBJ1-2; a possible D gene is TRBD1 (5 bases). The V end was cut by 2 bases, the J end by 0 bases, with 10 bases between. Germline V CDR1 and CDR2: SGHVS, FQNEAQ. The CDR3 contains 15 residues. This CDR3 is CASSLLRGANYGYTF. CDR3 nucleotides: TGTGCCAGCAGCTTACTGCGGGGGGCTAACTATGGCTACACCTTC.

This chain links TRBV30 with TRBJ2-3; 13 bases fit TRBD2. CDR1 and CDR2 from the germline V gene are GTSNPN and SVGIG (reference sequence). The CDR3 loop spans 15 amino acids. Germline trimming cut 3 bases from V and 3 bases from J; bases unmatched to any gene: 3. CDR3 nucleotide sequence: TGTGCCTGGAGGGTGGGACTAGCGGGAACAGATACGCAGTATTTT. Its protein product is CAWRVGLAGTDTQYF.

This clone was picked up a small number of times. The CDR3, as DNA: TGTGCCAGCAGTGAATTCGGTCAGCCCCAGCATTTT. It specifies CASSEFGQPQHF. This chain links TRBV25-1 with TRBJ1-5; D gene uncertain. V was clipped by 1 base and J by 6 bases, with 4 bases between them. Germline CDR1 is MGHDK and CDR2 is SYGVNS. This CDR3 contains 12 residues.

This clone showed up just once. CDR3 region: CASSPTSGEEQYF. Written as DNA, the CDR3 is TGTGCCAGCTCACCCACTAGCGGGGAAGAGCAGTACTTC. This chain links TRBV18 with TRBJ2-7, with 10 bases lining up with TRBD2. V shed 3 bases, J shed 7 bases, and the junction held 3 bases outside the gene matches. The CDR3 extends over 13 amino acids. Germline V gene lookup returns CDR1 KGHSH and CDR2 LQKENI.

The chain links TRBV6-6 to TRBJ2-7; 10 bases are shared with TRBD1. From germline, CDR1 is MNHNY and CDR2 SVGAGI (reference sequence). After removal of 2 bases from V and 6 bases from J, the junction contained 4 bases not matched to a gene. This CDR3 has 14 amino acids. The CDR3 nucleotides are TGTGCCAGCAGTTACAGGGACAGGGGACGCGAGCAGTACTTC. This translates into CASSYRDRGREQYF.

V usage is TRBV28 and J usage is TRBJ2-7; weak D call: TRBD1 (6 bases). The CDR3 covers 15 residues. The V gene's germline CDR1 is MDHEN and CDR2 SYDVKM. The ends were cut back, 2 bases at V and 5 bases at J, with 16 bases in the middle. Written as DNA, the CDR3 is TGTGCCAGCAGTTTACTGCAGGGGTCTCGTCACGAGCAGTACTTC. Translating it yields CASSLLQGSRHEQYF.

The CDR3 nucleotides read TGCGCCAGCAGACCTGGACCAGACAGGGGAATAAGTCGGAACACTGAAGCTTTCTTT. Protein: CASRPGPDRGISRNTEAFF. The chain combines TRBV5-1 with TRBJ1-1; 8 nucleotides align to TRBD1. The CDR3 is 19 amino acids. CDR1 is SGHRS and CDR2 is YFSETQ in the germline V gene. J was trimmed by 1 base and V by 5 bases; bases with no gene match: 19. Using reference TRBV5-1 and TRBJ1-1 for the parts outside the CDR3, the full variable domain is KAGVTQTPRYLIKTRGQQVTLSCSPISGHRSVSWYQQTPGQGLQFLFEYFSETQRNKGNFPGRFSGRQFSNSRSEMNVSTLELGDSALYLCASRPGPDRGISRNTEAFFGQGTRLTVV.

V usage is TRBV30 and J usage is TRBJ2-2; maybe TRBD2 (6 bases). The CDR3 is made up of 11 amino acids. CDR1 and CDR2 (germline): GTSNPN, SVGIG (reference sequence). V was clipped by 3 bases and J by 8 bases, with 7 bases between them. CDR3 in DNA: TGTGCCTGGAGGCTAGCGGGGGAGCTGTTTTTT. Translated: CAWRLAGELFF.

This chain joins TRBV5-1 and TRBJ2-5, with D possibly matching TRBD2 (6 bases). The CDR3 is made up of 13 amino acids. Germline CDR1 and CDR2: SGHRS and YFSETQ. Trimming pared 1 base from V and 3 bases from J, leaving 7 bases between. As DNA, the CDR3 is TGCGCCAGCAGCTTGTCGGGGGAAGAGACCCAGTACTTC. This gives the protein CASSLSGEETQYF.

The chain joins TRBV18 to TRBJ2-7, with 8 bases identical to TRBD2. The CDR3 covers 16 residues. Trimming at V came to 3 bases and at J to 5 bases, leaving 12 bases not matched to a gene. Germline CDR1 is KGHSH and CDR2 is LQKENI. Here the CDR3 reads CASSPPSGGGLDEQYF. In DNA form, the CDR3 reads TGTGCCAGCTCACCCCCCTCAGGCGGGGGGCTTGACGAGCAGTACTTC.

The chain uses TRBV29-1 and TRBJ2-3, with D uncertain. Trimming took off 0 bases at V and 6 bases at J, with 13 bases between the two ends. This CDR3 region has 14 residues. The germline gives CDR1 SQVTM, CDR2 ANQGSEA. The CDR3 DNA reads TGCAGCGTTGAAGACCGTTCGGGTGGGGATACGCAGTATTTT. Translating it yields CSVEDRSGGDTQYF.

The V and J genes are TRBV5-6 and TRBJ2-1; 10 nucleotides agree with TRBD2. CDR1 is SGHDT, CDR2 YYEEEE, per germline. CDR3 length equals 14 residues. V lost 2 bases to trimming and J lost 7 bases; unmatched junction nucleotides: 3. As DNA, the CDR3 is TGTGCCAGCAGCTTAGCGGGAGGGGTGAATGAGCAGTTCTTC. As protein: CASSLAGGVNEQFF.

The rearrangement uses TRBV30 and TRBJ1-3, with D possibly TRBD1 on 5 matching bases. Per the germline V gene, CDR1 is GTSNPN and CDR2 is SVGIG (reference sequence). The CDR3 sequence is 12 residues long. Trimming took 5 bases from V and 4 from J, leaving 9 bases between them. CDR3 protein: CAWSGNGNTIYF. CDR3 sequence (DNA): TGTGCCTGGTCAGGGAACGGAAACACCATATATTTT.

CDR3: CASSLQGRIDEQYF. The CDR3 bases are TGTGCCAGCAGCTTACAGGGAAGGATCGACGAGCAGTACTTC. The chain joins TRBV11-1 to TRBJ2-7; the D gene is possibly TRBD1 (5 bases). CDR1 and CDR2 (germline): SGHAT, FQDESV (reference sequence). The CDR3 runs 14 residues. The V gene lost 2 bases and the J gene lost 5 bases, with 13 bases spanning the gap.

This chain uses TRBV6-6 with TRBJ2-5; 11 bases align to TRBD2. The CDR3 covers 16 residues. Germline values: CDR1 MNHNY, CDR2 SVGAGI (reference sequence). V was pared by 4 bases and J by 2 bases, with 6 bases of the junction left unmatched. The CDR3: CASSSFSGGGQETQYF. The CDR3 coding sequence is TGTGCCAGCAGTTCCTTTAGCGGGGGGGGACAAGAGACCCAGTACTTC.

This chain uses TRBV19 with TRBJ1-2, with D possibly matching TRBD1 (6 bases). The CDR3 totals 16 residues. Trimming cost V 6 bases and J 1 base, with 18 bases left between them. Germline V gene lookup returns CDR1 LNHDA and CDR2 SQIVND (reference sequence). The CDR3, as DNA: TGTGCCAGTAGAGAGATCGGCGGGACAAATAACTATGGCTACACCTTC. Translating it yields CASREIGGTNNYGYTF.

The chain employs TRBV5-1 and TRBJ2-1, with D possibly being TRBD1 (5 bases). V was pared by 1 base and J by 8 bases, with 19 bases between. This CDR3 region has 16 residues. Germline loops: CDR1 SGHRS, CDR2 YFSETQ. As DNA, the CDR3 is TGCGCCAGCAGCTTGATTACGTTAGGAAACAGGCATGAGCAGTTCTTC. Protein product: CASSLITLGNRHEQFF. Supplemented by reference TRBV5-1 and TRBJ2-1, the full variable domain reads KAGVTQTPRYLIKTRGQQVTLSCSPISGHRSVSWYQQTPGQGLQFLFEYFSETQRNKGNFPGRFSGRQFSNSRSEMNVSTLELGDSALYLCASSLITLGNRHEQFFGPGTRLTVL.

The genes are TRBV9 and TRBJ2-3, with D possibly matching TRBD1 (6 bases). Trimming cost V 3 bases and J 6 bases, with 17 bases left between them. Germline V gene sequence: CDR1 SGDLS, CDR2 YYNGEE. This CDR3 contains 15 residues. The CDR3: CASSDPDSAPDTQYF. CDR3 sequence (DNA): TGTGCCAGCAGCGACCCGGACAGTGCCCCGGATACGCAGTATTTT.

This sequence joins TRBV18 and TRBJ1-2; 8 nucleotides agree with TRBD1. V shed 8 bases and J 8 bases; nucleotides not matched to a gene: 10. The CDR3 length is 13 residues. Germline V gene data show CDR1 as KGHSH and CDR2 as LQKENI. CDR3 nucleotides: TGTGCCAGCACCGACAGGGGTGAGGAGGGCTACACCTTC. It specifies CASTDRGEEGYTF.

The chain uses TRBV7-2 and TRBJ2-7, with 9 bases identical to TRBD1. The CDR3 is made up of 14 amino acids. CDR1 is SGHTA and CDR2 is FQGNSA in the germline V gene. J was trimmed by 8 bases and V by 7 bases; bases with no gene match: 12. This chain's CDR3 is CASNERGGQGQQYF. For the CDR3, the DNA is TGTGCCAGCAACGAACGAGGGGGACAGGGTCAGCAGTACTTC.

As DNA, the CDR3 is TGTGCCAGCAGTCCTCATAGCGGGAGAGGTACCGGGGAGCTGTTTTTT. Its protein product is CASSPHSGRGTGELFF. The chain recombines TRBV7-9 with TRBJ2-2; 9 nucleotides agree with TRBD2. V lost 6 bases, J lost 5 bases, and 10 bases stayed unmatched. The CDR3 has 16 amino acids. CDR1 SEHNR and CDR2 FQNEAQ come from the germline V gene (reference sequence).